This T cell receptor beta chain came from a study of T and B cells in COVID-19 patients. This CDR3 has 16 residues. J was trimmed by 5 bases and V by 0 bases; bases with no gene match: 8. TRB was amplified from approximately 250-480 ng of blood genomic DNA. Multiplex PCR with BIOMED2 TRB-A/B primer pools amplified TRB rearrangements. TCRdb reanalysed the multiplex PCR reads using MiXCR and keeps one entry per CDR3 protein. The repertoire holds around 15,000 distinct CDR3 sequences, with roughly 27% as singletons. General study points: Patients with COVID-19 reportedly showed strongly skewed T cell receptor beta variable and joining gene usage.

A note on this clonotype: Its antigen remains unidentified.

This receptor was taken from a human donor who had recovered from COVID-19. Sequencing input: blood. The chain recombines TRBV12-3 or TRBV12-4 with TRBJ1-2; 8 positions agree with TRBD1. CDR3 bases: TGTGCCAGCAGTTTAGCGGGGCAGGGGGCCGGTTATGGCTACACCTTC. This translates into CASSLAGQGAGYGYTF.